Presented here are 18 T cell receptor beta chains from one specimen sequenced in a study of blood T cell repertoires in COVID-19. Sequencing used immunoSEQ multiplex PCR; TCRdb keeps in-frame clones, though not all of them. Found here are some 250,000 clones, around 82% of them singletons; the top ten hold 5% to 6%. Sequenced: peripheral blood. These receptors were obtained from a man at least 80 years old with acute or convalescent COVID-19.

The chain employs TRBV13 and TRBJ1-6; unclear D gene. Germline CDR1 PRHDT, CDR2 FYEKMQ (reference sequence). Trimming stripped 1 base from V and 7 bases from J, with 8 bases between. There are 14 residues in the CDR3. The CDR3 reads CASSLARVNSPLHF. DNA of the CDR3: TGTGCCAGCAGCTTAGCTCGGGTGAATTCACCCCTCCACTTT.

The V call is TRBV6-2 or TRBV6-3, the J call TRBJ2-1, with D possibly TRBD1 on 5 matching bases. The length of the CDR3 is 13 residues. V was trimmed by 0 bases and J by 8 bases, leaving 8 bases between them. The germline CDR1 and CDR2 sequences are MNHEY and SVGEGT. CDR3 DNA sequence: TGTGCCAGCAGTTACTCGAAGGGGTATGAGCAGTTCTTC. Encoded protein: CASSYSKGYEQFF.

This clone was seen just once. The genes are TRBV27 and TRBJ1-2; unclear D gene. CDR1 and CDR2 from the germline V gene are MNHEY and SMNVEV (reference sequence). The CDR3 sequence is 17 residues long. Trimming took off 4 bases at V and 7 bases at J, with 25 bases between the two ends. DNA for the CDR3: TGTGCCAGCAGTTCCCACGCCCCGGGTCTTTTAATGGGTGGCTACACCTTC. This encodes CASSSHAPGLLMGGYTF.

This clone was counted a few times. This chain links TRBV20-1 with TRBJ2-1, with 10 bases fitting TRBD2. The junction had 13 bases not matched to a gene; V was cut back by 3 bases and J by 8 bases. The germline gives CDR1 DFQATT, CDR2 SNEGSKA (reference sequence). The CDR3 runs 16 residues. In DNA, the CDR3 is TGCAGTGCTAGTCCTCTCCCCGGGACTAGCGCCTATGAGCAGTTCTTC. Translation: CSASPLPGTSAYEQFF.

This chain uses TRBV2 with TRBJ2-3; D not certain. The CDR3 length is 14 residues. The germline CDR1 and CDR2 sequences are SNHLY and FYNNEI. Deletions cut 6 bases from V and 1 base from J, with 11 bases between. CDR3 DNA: TGTGCCAGCAGATCAGCGCCGGGCACAGATACGCAGTATTTT. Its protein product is CASRSAPGTDTQYF.

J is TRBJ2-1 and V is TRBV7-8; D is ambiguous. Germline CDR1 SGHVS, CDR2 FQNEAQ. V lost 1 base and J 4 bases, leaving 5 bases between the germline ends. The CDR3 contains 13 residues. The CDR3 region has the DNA TGTGCCAGCAGCTTAGGGCGGTACAATGAGCAGTTCTTC. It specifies CASSLGRYNEQFF.

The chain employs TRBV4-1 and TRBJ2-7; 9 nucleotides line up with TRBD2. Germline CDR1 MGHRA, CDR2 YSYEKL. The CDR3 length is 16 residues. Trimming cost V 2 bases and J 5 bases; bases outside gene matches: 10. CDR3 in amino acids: CASSQPAGGLGNEQYF. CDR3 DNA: TGCGCCAGCAGCCAACCTGCGGGGGGGCTCGGTAACGAGCAGTACTTC.

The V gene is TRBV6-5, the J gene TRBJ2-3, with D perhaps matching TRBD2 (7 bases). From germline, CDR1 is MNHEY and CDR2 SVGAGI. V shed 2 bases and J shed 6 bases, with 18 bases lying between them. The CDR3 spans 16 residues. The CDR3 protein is CASSYRRTGGSDTQYF. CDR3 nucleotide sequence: TGTGCCAGCAGTTACCGGAGGACGGGGGGCTCCGATACGCAGTATTTT.

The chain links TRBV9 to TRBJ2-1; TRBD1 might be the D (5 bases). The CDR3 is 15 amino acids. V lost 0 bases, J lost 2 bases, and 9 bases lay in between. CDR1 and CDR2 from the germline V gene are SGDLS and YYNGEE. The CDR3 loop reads CASSVVGAPYNEQFF. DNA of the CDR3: TGTGCCAGCAGCGTAGTAGGGGCCCCCTACAATGAGCAGTTCTTC. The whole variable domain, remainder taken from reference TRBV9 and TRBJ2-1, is DSGVTQTPKHLITATGQRVTLRCSPRSGDLSVYWYQQSLDQGLQFLIQYYNGEERAKGNILERFSAQQFPDLHSELNLSSLELGDSALYFCASSVVGAPYNEQFFGPGTRLTVL.

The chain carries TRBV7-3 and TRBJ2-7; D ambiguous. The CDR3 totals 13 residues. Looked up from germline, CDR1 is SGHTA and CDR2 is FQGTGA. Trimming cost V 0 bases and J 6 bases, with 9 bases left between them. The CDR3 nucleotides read TGTGCCAGCAGCTTAACGTCAGGCCCCGAGCAGTACTTC. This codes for CASSLTSGPEQYF.

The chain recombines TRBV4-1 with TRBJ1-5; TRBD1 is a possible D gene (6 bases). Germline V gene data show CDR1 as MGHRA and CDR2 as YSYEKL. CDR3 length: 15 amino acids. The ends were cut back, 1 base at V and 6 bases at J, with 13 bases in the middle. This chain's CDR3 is CASSQAQLQGQPQHF. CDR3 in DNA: TGCGCCAGCAGCCAAGCACAACTACAGGGTCAGCCCCAGCATTTT.

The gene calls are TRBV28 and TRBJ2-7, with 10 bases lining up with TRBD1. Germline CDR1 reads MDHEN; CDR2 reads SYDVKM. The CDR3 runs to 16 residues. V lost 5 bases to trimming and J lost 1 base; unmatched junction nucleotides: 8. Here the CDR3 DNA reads TGTGCCAGCAGTCCATCTCAGGGACAGGGGTCCTACGAGCAGTACTTC. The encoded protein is CASSPSQGQGSYEQYF.

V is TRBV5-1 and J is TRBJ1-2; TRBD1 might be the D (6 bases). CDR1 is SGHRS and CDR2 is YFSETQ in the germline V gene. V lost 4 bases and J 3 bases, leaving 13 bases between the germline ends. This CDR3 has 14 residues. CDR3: CASSGAGTYYGYTF. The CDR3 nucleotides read TGCGCCAGCAGCGGGGCCGGGACATACTATGGCTACACCTTC.

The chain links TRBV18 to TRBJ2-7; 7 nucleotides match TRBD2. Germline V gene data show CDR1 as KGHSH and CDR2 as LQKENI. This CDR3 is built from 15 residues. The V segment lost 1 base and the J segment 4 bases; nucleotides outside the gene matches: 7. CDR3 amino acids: CASSPLPGGVYEQYF. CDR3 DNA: TGTGCCAGCTCACCACTGCCGGGAGGAGTTTACGAGCAGTACTTC.

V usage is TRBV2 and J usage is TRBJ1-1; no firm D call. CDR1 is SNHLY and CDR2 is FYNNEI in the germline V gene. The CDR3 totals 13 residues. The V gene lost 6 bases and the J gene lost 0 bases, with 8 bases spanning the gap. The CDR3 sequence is CASRGFLNTEAFF. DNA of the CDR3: TGTGCCAGCAGGGGCTTCTTGAACACTGAAGCTTTCTTT.

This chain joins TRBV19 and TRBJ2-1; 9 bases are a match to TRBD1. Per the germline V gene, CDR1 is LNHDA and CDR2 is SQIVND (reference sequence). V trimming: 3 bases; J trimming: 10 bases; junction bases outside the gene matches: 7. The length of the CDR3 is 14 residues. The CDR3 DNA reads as TGTGCCAGTAGTATTGGGACAGGGAATGAGGAGCAGTTCTTC. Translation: CASSIGTGNEEQFF.

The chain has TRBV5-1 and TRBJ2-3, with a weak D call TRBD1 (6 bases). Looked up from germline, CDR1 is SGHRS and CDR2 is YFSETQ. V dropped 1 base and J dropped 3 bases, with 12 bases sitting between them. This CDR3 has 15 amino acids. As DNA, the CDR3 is TGCGCCAGCAGCTTGACGGGGCAGGGGACAGATACGCAGTATTTT. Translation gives CASSLTGQGTDTQYF.

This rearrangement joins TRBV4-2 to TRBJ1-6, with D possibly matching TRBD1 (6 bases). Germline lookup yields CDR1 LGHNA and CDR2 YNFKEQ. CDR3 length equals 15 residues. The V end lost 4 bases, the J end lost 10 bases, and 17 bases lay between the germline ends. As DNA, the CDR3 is TGTGCCAGCAGCCCCCCCGGACAGTTTCGGTCACCCCTCCACTTT. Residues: CASSPPGQFRSPLHF.